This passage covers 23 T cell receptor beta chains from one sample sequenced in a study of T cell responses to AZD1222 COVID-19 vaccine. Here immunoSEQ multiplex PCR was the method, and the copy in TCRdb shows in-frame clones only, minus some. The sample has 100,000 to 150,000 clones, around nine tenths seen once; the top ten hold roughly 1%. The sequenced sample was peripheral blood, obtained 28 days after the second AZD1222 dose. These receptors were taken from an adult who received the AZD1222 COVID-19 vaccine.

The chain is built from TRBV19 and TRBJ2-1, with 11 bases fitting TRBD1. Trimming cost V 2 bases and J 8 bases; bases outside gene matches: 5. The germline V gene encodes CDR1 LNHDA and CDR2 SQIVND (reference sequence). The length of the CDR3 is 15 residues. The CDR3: CASSISGTGGYEQFF. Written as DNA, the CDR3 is TGTGCCAGTAGTATATCCGGGACAGGGGGTTATGAGCAGTTCTTC.

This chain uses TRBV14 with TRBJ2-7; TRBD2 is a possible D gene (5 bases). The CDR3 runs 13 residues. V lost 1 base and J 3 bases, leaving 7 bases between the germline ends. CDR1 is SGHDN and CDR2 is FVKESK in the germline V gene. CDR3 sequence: CASSQGGLYEQYF. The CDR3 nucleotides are TGTGCCAGCAGCCAAGGAGGACTCTACGAGCAGTACTTC.

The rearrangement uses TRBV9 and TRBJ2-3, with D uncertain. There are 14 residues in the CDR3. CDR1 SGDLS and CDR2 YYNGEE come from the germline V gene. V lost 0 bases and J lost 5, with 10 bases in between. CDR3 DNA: TGTGCCAGCAGCGTAGATGGCCCCCTAGATACGCAGTATTTT. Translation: CASSVDGPLDTQYF. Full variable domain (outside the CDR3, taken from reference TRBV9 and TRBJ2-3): DSGVTQTPKHLITATGQRVTLRCSPRSGDLSVYWYQQSLDQGLQFLIQYYNGEERAKGNILERFSAQQFPDLHSELNLSSLELGDSALYFCASSVDGPLDTQYFGPGTRLTVL.

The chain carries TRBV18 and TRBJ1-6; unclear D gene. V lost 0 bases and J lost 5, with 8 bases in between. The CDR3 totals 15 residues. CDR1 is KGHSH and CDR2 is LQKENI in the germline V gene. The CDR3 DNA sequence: TGTGCCAGCTCACCACCGTCAGGAGATAATTCACCCCTCCACTTT. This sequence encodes CASSPPSGDNSPLHF.

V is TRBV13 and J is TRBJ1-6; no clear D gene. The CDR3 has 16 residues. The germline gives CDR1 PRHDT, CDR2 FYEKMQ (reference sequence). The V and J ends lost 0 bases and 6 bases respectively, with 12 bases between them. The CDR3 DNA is TGTGCCAGCAGCTTAGGGGCAGGCCACTCTAATTCACCCCTCCACTTT. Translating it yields CASSLGAGHSNSPLHF.

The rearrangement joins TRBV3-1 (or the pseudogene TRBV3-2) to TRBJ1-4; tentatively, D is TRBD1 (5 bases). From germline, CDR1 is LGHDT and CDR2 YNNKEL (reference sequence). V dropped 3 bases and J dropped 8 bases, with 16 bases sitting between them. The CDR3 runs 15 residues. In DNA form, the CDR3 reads TGTGCCAGCAGCCAGTGGGGTGGGGGAGAGGAAAAACTGTTTTTT. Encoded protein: CASSQWGGGEEKLFF.

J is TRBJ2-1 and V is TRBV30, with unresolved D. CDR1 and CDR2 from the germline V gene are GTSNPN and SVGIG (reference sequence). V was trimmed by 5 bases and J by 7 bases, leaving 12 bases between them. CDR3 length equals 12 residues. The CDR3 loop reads CAWGRAFNEQFF. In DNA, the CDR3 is TGTGCCTGGGGACGGGCGTTTAATGAGCAGTTCTTC. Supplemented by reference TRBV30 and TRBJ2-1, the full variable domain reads SQTIHQWPATLVQPVGSPLSLECTVEGTSNPNLYWYRQAAGRGLQLLFYSVGIGQISSEVPQNLSASRPQDRQFILSSKKLLLSDSGFYLCAWGRAFNEQFFGPGTRLTVL.

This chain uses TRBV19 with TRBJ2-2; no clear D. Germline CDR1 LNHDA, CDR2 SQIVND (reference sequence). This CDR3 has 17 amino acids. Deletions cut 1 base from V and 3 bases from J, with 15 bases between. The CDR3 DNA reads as TGTGCCAGTAGTATAGTGGAAGGCAGGATCGACACCGGGGAGCTGTTTTTT. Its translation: CASSIVEGRIDTGELFF.

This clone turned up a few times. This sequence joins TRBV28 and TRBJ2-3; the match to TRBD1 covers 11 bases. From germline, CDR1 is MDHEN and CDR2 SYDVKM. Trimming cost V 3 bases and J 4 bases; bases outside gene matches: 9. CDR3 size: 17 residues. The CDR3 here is CASSFGTGGLGADTQYF. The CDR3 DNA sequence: TGTGCCAGCAGTTTTGGGACAGGGGGACTAGGGGCAGATACGCAGTATTTT.

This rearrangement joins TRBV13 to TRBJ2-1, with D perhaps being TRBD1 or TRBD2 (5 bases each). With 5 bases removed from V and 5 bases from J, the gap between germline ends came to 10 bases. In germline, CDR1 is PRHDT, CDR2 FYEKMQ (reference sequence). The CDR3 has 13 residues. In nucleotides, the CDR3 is TGTGCCAGCAGCCCGGGACGGAACAATGAGCAGTTCTTC. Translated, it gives CASSPGRNNEQFF.

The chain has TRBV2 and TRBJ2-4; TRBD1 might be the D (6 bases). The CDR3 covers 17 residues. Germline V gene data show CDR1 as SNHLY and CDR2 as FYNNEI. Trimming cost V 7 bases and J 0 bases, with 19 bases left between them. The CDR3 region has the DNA TGTGCCAGCACCCTTCGACAGGTCCTTCTAGCCAAAAACATTCAGTACTTC. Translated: CASTLRQVLLAKNIQYF. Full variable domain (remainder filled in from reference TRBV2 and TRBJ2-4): EPEVTQTPSHQVTQMGQEVILRCVPISNHLYFYWYRQILGQKVEFLVSFYNNEISEKSEIFDDQFSVERPDGSNFTLKIRSTKLEDSAMYFCASTLRQVLLAKNIQYFGAGTRLSVL.

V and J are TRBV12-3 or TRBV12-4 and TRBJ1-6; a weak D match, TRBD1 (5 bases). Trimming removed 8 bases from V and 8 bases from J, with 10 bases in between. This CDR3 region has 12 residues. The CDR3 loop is CASGTGYSPLHF. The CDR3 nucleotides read TGTGCCAGCGGAACAGGCTATTCACCCCTCCACTTT.

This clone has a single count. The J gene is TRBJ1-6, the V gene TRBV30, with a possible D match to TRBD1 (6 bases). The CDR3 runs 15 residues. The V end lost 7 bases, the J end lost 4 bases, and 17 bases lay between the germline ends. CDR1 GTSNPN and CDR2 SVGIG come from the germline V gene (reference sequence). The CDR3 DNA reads TGTGCCTCCACGGGGGGGGCTGGGTATAATTCACCCCTCCACTTT. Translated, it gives CASTGGAGYNSPLHF.

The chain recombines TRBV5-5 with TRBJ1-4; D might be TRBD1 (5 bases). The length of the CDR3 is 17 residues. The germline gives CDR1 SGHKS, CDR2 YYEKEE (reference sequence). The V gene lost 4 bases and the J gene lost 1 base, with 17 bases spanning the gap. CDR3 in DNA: TGTGCCAGCAGCCCATTAGGCAGGGTTCAAACTAATGAAAAACTGTTTTTT. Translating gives CASSPLGRVQTNEKLFF.

The chain's CDR3 is CASSAPRDGANYGYTF. The CDR3 region has the DNA TGTGCCAGCAGTGCTCCACGGGACGGAGCTAACTATGGCTACACCTTC. The rearrangement joins TRBV9 to TRBJ1-2; tentative D call: TRBD1 (5 bases). The CDR3 extends over 16 amino acids. Trimming left V 5 bases short and J 0 bases short, with 17 bases between. Looked up from germline, CDR1 is SGDLS and CDR2 is YYNGEE.

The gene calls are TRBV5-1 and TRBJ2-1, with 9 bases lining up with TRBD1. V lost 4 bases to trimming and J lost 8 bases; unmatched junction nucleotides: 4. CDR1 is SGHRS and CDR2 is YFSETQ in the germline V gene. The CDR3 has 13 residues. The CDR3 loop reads CASSRDRVDEQFF. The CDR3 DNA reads TGCGCCAGCAGCAGGGACAGGGTGGATGAGCAGTTCTTC.

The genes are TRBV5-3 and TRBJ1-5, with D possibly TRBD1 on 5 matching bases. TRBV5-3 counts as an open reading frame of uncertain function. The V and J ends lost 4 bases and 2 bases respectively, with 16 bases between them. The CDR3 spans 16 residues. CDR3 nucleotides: TGTGCCAGAAGCAGGCGGGGCCCAGAAGGCAATCAGCCCCAGCATTTT. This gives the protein CARSRRGPEGNQPQHF.

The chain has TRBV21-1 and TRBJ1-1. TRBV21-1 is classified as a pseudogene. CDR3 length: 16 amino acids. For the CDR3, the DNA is TGTGCCAGCAGCACCTCACGGCGGTCCCCCAACACTGAAGCTTTCTTT. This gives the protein CASSTSRRSPNTEAFF.

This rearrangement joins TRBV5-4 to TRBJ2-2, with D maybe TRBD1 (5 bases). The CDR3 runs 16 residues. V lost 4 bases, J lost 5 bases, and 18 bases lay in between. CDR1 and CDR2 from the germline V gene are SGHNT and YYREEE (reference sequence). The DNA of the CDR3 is TGTGCCAGCAGCCCTGACCCAGGGTCACGGACCGGGGAGCTGTTTTTT. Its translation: CASSPDPGSRTGELFF.

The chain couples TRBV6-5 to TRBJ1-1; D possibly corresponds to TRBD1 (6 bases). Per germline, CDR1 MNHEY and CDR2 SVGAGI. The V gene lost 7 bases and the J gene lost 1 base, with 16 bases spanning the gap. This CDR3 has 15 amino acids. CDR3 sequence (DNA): TGTGCCAGCACTCAAATGGGGGCACAGAACACTGAAGCTTTCTTT. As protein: CASTQMGAQNTEAFF.

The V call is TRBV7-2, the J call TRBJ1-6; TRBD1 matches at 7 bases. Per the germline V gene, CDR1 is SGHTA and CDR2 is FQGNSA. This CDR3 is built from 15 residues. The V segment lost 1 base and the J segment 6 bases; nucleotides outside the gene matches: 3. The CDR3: CASSLENRGNSPLHF. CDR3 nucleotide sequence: TGTGCCAGCAGCTTAGAAAACAGGGGTAATTCACCCCTCCACTTT.

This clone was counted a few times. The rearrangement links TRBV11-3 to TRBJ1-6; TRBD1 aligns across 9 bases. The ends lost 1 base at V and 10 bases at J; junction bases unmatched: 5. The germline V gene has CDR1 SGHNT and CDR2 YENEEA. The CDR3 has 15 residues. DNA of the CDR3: TGTGCCAGCAGCTTAGGGGACAGGGAAGGATCACCCCTCCACTTT. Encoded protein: CASSLGDREGSPLHF.

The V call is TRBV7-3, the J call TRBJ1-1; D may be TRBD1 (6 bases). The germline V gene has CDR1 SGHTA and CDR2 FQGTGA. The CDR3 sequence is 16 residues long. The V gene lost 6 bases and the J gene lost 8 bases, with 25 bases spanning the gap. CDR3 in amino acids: CASSPYPREGGTEAFF. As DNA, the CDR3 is TGTGCCAGCAGTCCTTACCCACGTGAAGGGGGTACAGAAGCTTTCTTT. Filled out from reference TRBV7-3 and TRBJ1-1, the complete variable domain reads GAGVSQTPSNKVTEKGKYVELRCDPISGHTALYWYRQSLGQGPEFLIYFQGTGAADDSGLPNDRFFAVRPEGSVSTLKIQRTERGDSAVYLCASSPYPREGGTEAFFGQGTRLTVV.